These 13 T cell receptor beta chains originate from one sample sequenced in a study of blood T cell repertoires in COVID-19. Only in-frame clones appear in the TCRdb table, and some are missing; sequencing was by immunoSEQ multiplex PCR. The repertoire consists of more than 120,000 clones, with about 87% occurring once and the leading ten covering 8.5% to 9%. The sequenced sample consisted of peripheral blood. These receptor sequences come from a woman in her forties or fifties with active or convalescent COVID-19.

The chain combines TRBV28 with TRBJ1-4; D not resolved. The CDR3 extends over 13 amino acids. The germline gives CDR1 MDHEN, CDR2 SYDVKM. Trimming removed 5 bases at V and 7 bases at J, with 11 bases between. In nucleotides, the CDR3 is TGTGCCAGCAGTATCTACCGGAGTGAAAAACTGTTTTTT. It encodes CASSIYRSEKLFF. The variable domain in full, with the rest retrieved from reference TRBV28 and TRBJ1-4, is DVKVTQSSRYLVKRTGEKVFLECVQDMDHENMFWYRQDPGLGLRLIYFSYDVKMKEKGDIPEGYSVSREKKERFSLILESASTNQTSMYLCASSIYRSEKLFFGSGTQLSVL.

In DNA, the CDR3 is TGTGCCAGCAGCGTATCGATGGAGGATACGCAGTATTTT. Residues: CASSVSMEDTQYF. This chain links TRBV9 with TRBJ2-3; D not resolved. The V end lost 1 base, the J end lost 6 bases, and 9 bases lay between the germline ends. Germline-derived CDR1 and CDR2 are SGDLS and YYNGEE. The CDR3 totals 13 residues.

The J gene is TRBJ2-1, the V gene TRBV19, with TRBD2 matching 8 bases. Germline values: CDR1 LNHDA, CDR2 SQIVND (reference sequence). This CDR3 has 16 residues. V was clipped by 1 base and J by 2 bases; unmatched bases: 4. As DNA, the CDR3 is TGTGCCAGTAGTATAGTCTGGCGGGAGGCCTACAATGAGCAGTTCTTC. It is translated as CASSIVWREAYNEQFF.

V gene TRBV27 combines with J gene TRBJ1-2; 10 positions match TRBD1. Germline V gene data show CDR1 as MNHEY and CDR2 as SMNVEV (reference sequence). Unmatched junction bases numbered 0, after V lost 0 bases and J lost 2 bases. This CDR3 has 15 amino acids. The CDR3 reads CASSLSGQGNYGYTF. CDR3 bases: TGTGCCAGCAGTTTATCGGGACAGGGGAACTATGGCTACACCTTC.

The rearrangement links TRBV21-1 to TRBJ1-1. TRBV21-1 has pseudogene status. The CDR3 totals 15 residues. The CDR3 is CASSVSGGGYTEAFF. DNA for the CDR3: TGTGCCAGCAGCGTCAGTGGAGGAGGATACACTGAAGCTTTCTTT.

The DNA for the CDR3 is TGTGCCAGCAGCTTTGGGCAGGGGGGATCACCCCTCCACTTT. It codes for CASSFGQGGSPLHF. The chain recombines TRBV7-8 with TRBJ1-6; TRBD1 matches 7 bases. The junction had 6 bases not matched to a gene; V was cut back by 3 bases and J by 10 bases. CDR3 length: 14 amino acids. Germline lookup yields CDR1 SGHVS and CDR2 FQNEAQ.

The J gene is TRBJ2-1, the V gene TRBV6-2 or TRBV6-3, with 8 bases identical to TRBD2. Per the germline V gene, CDR1 is MNHEY and CDR2 is SVGEGT. V was pared by 4 bases and J by 5 bases, with 7 bases of the junction left unmatched. The CDR3 has 15 amino acids. The CDR3 DNA reads TGTGCCAGCAGTTCTCTGACGGGGGGGAACAATGAGCAGTTCTTC. It codes for CASSSLTGGNNEQFF.

V gene TRBV6-6 combines with J gene TRBJ1-1; no clear D. Per the germline V gene, CDR1 is MNHNY and CDR2 is SVGAGI (reference sequence). V was pared by 8 bases and J by 0 bases, with 13 bases between. The CDR3 totals 14 residues. The CDR3 coding sequence is TGTGCCAGCGGCGAGGGTCAGATGAACACTGAAGCTTTCTTT. The encoded protein is CASGEGQMNTEAFF.

The V call is TRBV7-6, the J call TRBJ2-7; a weak D match, TRBD2 (6 bases). In germline, CDR1 is SGHVS, CDR2 FNYEAQ. The CDR3 consists of 15 residues. Trimming took 5 bases from V and 1 from J, leaving 15 bases between them. CDR3 amino acids: CASSPMGGPSYEQYF. The CDR3, as DNA: TGTGCCAGCAGCCCCATGGGGGGTCCATCCTACGAGCAGTACTTC.

In the case of this clone: At one end, the junction sequence differs from germline, possibly due to a read error. Other nucleotide sequences in the sample specify the same CDR3. J is TRBJ1-5 and V is TRBV2; TRBD1 agrees at 8 bases. Germline lookup yields CDR1 SNHLY and CDR2 FYNNEI. CDR3 length: 14 residues. The CDR3 loop reads CASSEGQGSQPQHF. The CDR3 DNA reads TGTGCCAGCAGCGAAGGACAGGGTAGTCAGCCCCAGCATTTT.

The V call is TRBV5-5, the J call TRBJ2-2; TRBD1 might be the D (6 bases). This CDR3 has 17 residues. V lost 4 bases and J 4 bases, leaving 20 bases between the germline ends. Germline values: CDR1 SGHKS, CDR2 YYEKEE (reference sequence). The CDR3 region has the DNA TGTGCCAGCAGCCAGAGGACAGTCTTCGGGTTCACCGGGGAGCTGTTTTTT. As protein: CASSQRTVFGFTGELFF.

The chain recombines TRBV7-3 with TRBJ1-1; D unclear. Germline V gene lookup returns CDR1 SGHTA and CDR2 FQGTGA. V was cut by 5 bases and J by 0 bases, with 16 bases left in between. The CDR3 is made up of 16 amino acids. The CDR3 nucleotides are TGTGCCAGCAGCAAATTAGGGAGTGGGATGAACACTGAAGCTTTCTTT. Protein product: CASSKLGSGMNTEAFF.

The rearrangement links TRBV6-6 to TRBJ1-1; 10 bases line up with TRBD1. The germline V gene encodes CDR1 MNHNY and CDR2 SVGAGI (reference sequence). The CDR3 extends over 16 amino acids. With V trimmed by 7 bases and J by 0 bases, 8 bases remained unmatched. The CDR3 nucleotides are TGTGCCAGCACGCGTGGGACAGGGGTTATGAACACTGAAGCTTTCTTT. This codes for CASTRGTGVMNTEAFF.